Listed below are T cell receptor beta chains from one sample, sequenced in a study of blood T cell repertoires in COVID-19. The repertoire was sequenced with immunoSEQ multiplex PCR; TCRdb's copy has only in-frame clones and lacks some. The repertoire holds just under 70,000 clones, with 70% to 90% as singletons. Sequenced material: peripheral blood. These receptors came from a man aged 25-40 years with acute or convalescent COVID-19. The CDR3 runs from the conserved cysteine through the conserved F or W. The order of the fields is J gene, clone size, V gene, D gene, CDR3 DNA, CDR3 protein. D genes are given only for firm matches. Clone size is stated in some rows and not others, as once, few, many or a class when expanded.

TRBJ2-5	NA	TRBV6-1	TRBD2	TGTGCCAGCAGTGAATCCCCGGGACTAGCGGGAGAGACCCAGTACTTC	CASSESPGLAGETQYF
TRBJ1-1	NA	TRBV28	TRBD1	TGTGCCAGCAGTTTTGGGGGACAGGATGAAGCTTTCTTT	CASSFGGQDEAFF
TRBJ2-1	NA	TRBV2	TRBD2	TGTGCCAGCGGTTTGGGGATAGCGGGATCCAATGAGCAGTTCTTC	CASGLGIAGSNEQFF
TRBJ1-4	NA	TRBV7-8	NA	TGTGCCAGCAGCGCAGGTTGGGGCCCGGCAACTAATGAAAAACTGTTTTTT	CASSAGWGPATNEKLFF
TRBJ1-6	NA	TRBV5-4	NA	TGTGCCAGCAGTGGGCCCCAGGCGGGTTCACCCCTCCACTTT	CASSGPQAGSPLHF
TRBJ1-6	NA	TRBV28	TRBD1	TGTGCCAGCAGCTTCGACAGGGTCGGGTCACCCCTCCACTTT	CASSFDRVGSPLHF
TRBJ2-7	NA	TRBV7-9	NA	TGTGCCAGCAGCCCCCACCACCGACAGTGGGGTTTCTACGAGCAGTACTTC	CASSPHHRQWGFYEQYF
TRBJ2-1	NA	TRBV3-1/TRBV3-2	NA	TGTGCCAGCAGCCAAAGTCGGGGGAATGGGGATGAGCAGTTCTTC	CASSQSRGNGDEQFF
TRBJ2-7	NA	TRBV4-3	TRBD2	TGCGCCAGCAGCGCAAGTCCGCCTGGGGGGGGACGCTACGAGCAGTACTTC	CASSASPPGGGRYEQYF
TRBJ2-1	NA	TRBV5-6	TRBD2	TGTGCCAGCAGCTCCCTTCGACTAGCGGGAGTGGAGTACAATGAGCAGTTCTTC	CASSSLRLAGVEYNEQFF
TRBJ1-2	NA	TRBV20-1	NA	TGCAGTGCCACCGATCAGCAGGTCTACACCTTC	CSATDQQVYTF
TRBJ2-3	NA	TRBV29-1	NA	TGCAGCGTTGAAGCGGAAAGGGGGAGCACAGATACGCAGTATTTT	CSVEAERGSTDTQYF
TRBJ2-5	NA	TRBV28	TRBD1	TGTGCCAGCAGTCCTCAAGGACAGGTCCAAGAGACCCAGTACTTC	CASSPQGQVQETQYF
TRBJ2-5	NA	TRBV6-5	NA	TGTGCCAGCAGTCTTACAGGGGAGACCCAGTACTTC	CASSLTGETQYF
TRBJ1-5	once	TRBV28	NA	TGTGCCAGCAGTTTAAGGGGGGGCGGGACCGGCAATCAGCCCCAGCATTTT	CASSLRGGGTGNQPQHF
TRBJ2-1	NA	TRBV28	NA	TGTGCCAGCATTTCCATCGGGAGTACCTACAATGAGCAGTTCTTC	CASISIGSTYNEQFF
TRBJ1-2	NA	TRBV10-1	NA	TGCGCCAGCAGTGAGTCGATGGGAGCGGATGGCTACACCTTC	CASSESMGADGYTF
TRBJ2-1	NA	TRBV21-1	NA	TGTGCCAGCAGCCCTCGTGGAGCGGCCTACAATGAGCAGTTCTTC	CASSPRGAAYNEQFF
TRBJ2-3	NA	TRBV6-1	NA	TGTGCCAGCAGTGAAACCATCGGCGGGAGCACAGATACGCAGTATTTT	CASSETIGGSTDTQYF
TRBJ2-1	NA	TRBV11-2	NA	TGTGCCAGCAGTTTGGGGGGGGCAGACAATGAGCAGTTCTTC	CASSLGGADNEQFF
TRBJ2-1	once	TRBV5-4	NA	TGTGCCAGCAGCTCCTGGGGGCGGGGGAGTGAGCAGTTCTTC	CASSSWGRGSEQFF
TRBJ2-5	NA	TRBV18	NA	TGTGCCAGCTCACCTTGGGGCGAGACCCAGTACTTC	CASSPWGETQYF
TRBJ1-1	NA	TRBV4-3	NA	TGCGCCAGCAGCCAGTATAGTGGTACTGAAGCTTTCTTT	CASSQYSGTEAFF
TRBJ2-3	NA	TRBV24-1	TRBD2	TGTGCGACCGGCGTGGCGGGAGGGCCAGATACGCAGTATTTT	CATGVAGGPDTQYF
TRBJ2-3	NA	TRBV5-6	NA	TGTGCCAGCAGCTTGGCCGGGGTTACGCAGTATTTT	CASSLAGVTQYF
TRBJ2-7	NA	TRBV6-1	NA	TGTGCCAGCAGTGAATCTGGTTCGGGGGAGCAGTACTTC	CASSESGSGEQYF
TRBJ1-4	NA	TRBV28	NA	TGTGCCAGCAGTTTCCCCGGGGGGGGGAGAGCGAATGAAAAACTGTTTTTT	CASSFPGGGRANEKLFF
TRBJ2-7	NA	TRBV11-2	TRBD2	TGTGCCAGCAGCTCTGGACTAGACTACGAGCAGTACTTC	CASSSGLDYEQYF
TRBJ1-2	NA	TRBV10-2	NA	TGCGCCAGCAGTGAGAGGCTACAGGGTAACTATGGCTACACCTTC	CASSERLQGNYGYTF